This entry is about one T cell receptor (beta chain). The antigen is unknown. This sample was taken from a study of T-cell reconstitution after alpha-beta-depleted transplantation in children. Study-level results: Several patients had high TCRbeta diversity at day 60; it came from surviving recipient T cells and thymic progenitors. After transplant, at about two months, alpha-beta T cells were reportedly derived from several hundred expanded graft clones. T-cell counts and diversity at one year following transplant were attributed mainly to newly produced T cells.

Unique molecular identifiers tagged the TCRbeta library. TCRdb independently ran MiXCR on the PCR reads; one entry per CDR3 protein. The table shows about 98,000 distinct CDR3 sequences, with 23% occurring only once. This TCR came from a boy aged 2 to 9 with acute lymphoblastic leukemia, due to receive a stem cell transplant. The sample consisted of PBMCs, taken before TCRalphabeta/CD19-depleted stem cell transplant.

This CDR3 reads CSVERRLGTEAFF. The CDR3 DNA sequence: TGCAGCGTTGAACGCCGGCTGGGAACTGAAGCTTTCTTT. The chain links TRBV29-1 to TRBJ1-1; D not certain. CDR1 SQVTM and CDR2 ANQGSEA come from the germline V gene. V was shortened by 2 bases and J by 5 bases, with 12 bases between the two germline ends. This CDR3 is 13 amino acids long.